This T cell receptor beta chain came from a study of cytomegalovirus exposure and HLA in healthy donors. About the study: When fewer than 400 donors were genotyped, about 81% of them were found to fall in the Caucasian-associated ancestry cluster. Points from the study as a whole: Serostatus for CMV was the only available immune exposure information. According to the study, 180 or so TCR beta chains were cytomegalovirus-associated. Upon later analysis, HLA-associated TCR beta chains proved more clonally expanded than other, equally common chains.

PCR employed 60 Vbeta and 13 Jbeta primers. Method: immunoSEQ multiplex PCR; TCRdb's copy keeps in-frame clones and lacks some. The table records some 120,000 clones, around two thirds of them present only once. Germline-derived CDR1 and CDR2 are SGHTA and FQGNSA. V shed 3 bases and J 1 base; nucleotides not matched to a gene: 1. This CDR3 region has 15 residues. About this clone: Its antigen is unidentified.

V usage is TRBV7-2 and J usage is TRBJ2-3; 10 nucleotides align to TRBD2. This TCR was sampled from a woman aged 40 to 50 in good health and CMV-seropositive. The material sequenced was PBMCs. CDR3 nucleotides: TGTGCCAGCAGCTTCACTAGCGGGGGCACAGATACGCAGTATTTT. Translation gives CASSFTSGGTDTQYF.